This is a list of T cell receptor beta chains from one sample in a study of blood T cell repertoires in COVID-19. Sequenced by immunoSEQ multiplex PCR; TCRdb stores in-frame clones only, minus some. The sample has fewer than 350,000 clones, 89% seen once. Specimen: PBMCs or T cells enriched from blood (not recorded which). The source of these receptors is a man aged 60-69 years who had recovered from COVID-19. Each CDR3 is given with its conserved first and last residue. A D gene is named only where the DNA matches it firmly. Some rows mark clone size as missing; the rest say once, few, many or name a class of expanded clone.

CDR3nt: TGTGCCAGCTCACCTACAGGGCTTGATCAGCCCCAGCATTTT
CDR3aa: CASSPTGLDQPQHF
len: 14
d_gene: NA
j_gene: TRBJ1-5
abundance: NA
v_gene: TRBV18

CDR3nt: TGTGCCAGCAGGACTCCCGGGACAGGGAACTATGGCTACACCTTC
CDR3aa: CASRTPGTGNYGYTF
len: 15
d_gene: TRBD1
j_gene: TRBJ1-2
abundance: NA
v_gene: TRBV6-6

CDR3nt: TGTGCCAGTAGTGGCAGCGGGAGATCGCAAAATGAGCAGTTCTTC
CDR3aa: CASSGSGRSQNEQFF
len: 15
d_gene: TRBD2
j_gene: TRBJ2-1
abundance: NA
v_gene: TRBV19

CDR3nt: TGTGCCAGCAGCTTAGTACCTAGCGGGATACGCTACGAGCAGTACTTC
CDR3aa: CASSLVPSGIRYEQYF
len: 16
d_gene: TRBD2
j_gene: TRBJ2-7
abundance: NA
v_gene: TRBV7-2

CDR3nt: TGTGCCAGCAGTTTGGGACAGCCACCGATGAGCACCATATATTTT
CDR3aa: CASSLGQPPMSTIYF
len: 15
d_gene: TRBD1
j_gene: TRBJ1-3
abundance: NA
v_gene: TRBV27

CDR3nt: TGTGCCAGCAGCGCGACAGGGAAGGCACCCCTCCACTTT
CDR3aa: CASSATGKAPLHF
len: 13
d_gene: TRBD1
j_gene: TRBJ1-6
abundance: NA
v_gene: TRBV12-3/TRBV12-4

CDR3nt: TGCGCCAGCAGCCCGGGTCAGGGGGGAAGGAATCAGCCCCAGCATTTT
CDR3aa: CASSPGQGGRNQPQHF
len: 16
d_gene: TRBD1
j_gene: TRBJ1-5
abundance: NA
v_gene: TRBV5-1

CDR3nt: TGCAGCGTTTCGAGCTCCGTTTACGAGCAGTACTTC
CDR3aa: CSVSSSVYEQYF
len: 12
d_gene: NA
j_gene: TRBJ2-7
abundance: NA
v_gene: TRBV29-1

CDR3nt: TGTGCCAGTAGTATAGGGGGCAGGACCCGCAGCACTTACAATGAGCAGTTCTTC
CDR3aa: CASSIGGRTRSTYNEQFF
len: 18
d_gene: NA
j_gene: TRBJ2-1
abundance: few
v_gene: TRBV19

CDR3nt: TGTGCCAGTAGTACCGGGACTAGCGGGAGTGGTACGCAGTATTTT
CDR3aa: CASSTGTSGSGTQYF
len: 15
d_gene: TRBD2
j_gene: TRBJ2-3
abundance: once
v_gene: TRBV19

CDR3nt: TGTGCCTGGAGTCGGAGCGGGAGTCTGAATGAGCAGTTCTTC
CDR3aa: CAWSRSGSLNEQFF
len: 14
d_gene: TRBD2
j_gene: TRBJ2-1
abundance: NA
v_gene: TRBV30

CDR3nt: TGCGCCAGCAGCTTGGTGGCTAGCGGGAGATGGGCCAAAAACATTCAGTACTTC
CDR3aa: CASSLVASGRWAKNIQYF
len: 18
d_gene: TRBD2
j_gene: TRBJ2-4
abundance: NA
v_gene: TRBV5-1

CDR3nt: TGTGCCAGCAGCCAAGCCCCACAGGGTAACTATAATTCACCCCTCCACTTT
CDR3aa: CASSQAPQGNYNSPLHF
len: 17
d_gene: NA
j_gene: TRBJ1-6
abundance: NA
v_gene: TRBV4-2

CDR3nt: TGTGCCACCAGTGATTTGAATGCGGGGGGGGTTGGTGAGCAGTTCTTC
CDR3aa: CATSDLNAGGVGEQFF
len: 16
d_gene: TRBD2
j_gene: TRBJ2-1
abundance: NA
v_gene: TRBV24-1

CDR3nt: TGTGCCAGCAGTAACCCCCAGGGTGCCAATGAAAAACTGTTTTTT
CDR3aa: CASSNPQGANEKLFF
len: 15
d_gene: NA
j_gene: TRBJ1-4
abundance: once
v_gene: TRBV28

CDR3nt: TGCGCCAGCAGCTTTGGACAGGCTGGGGCCAACGTCCTGACTTTC
CDR3aa: CASSFGQAGANVLTF
len: 15
d_gene: TRBD1
j_gene: TRBJ2-6
abundance: NA
v_gene: TRBV5-1